A selection of T cell receptor beta chains follows, all from one sample in a study of CD8 T cells in ankylosing spondylitis. Each CDR3 protein gets one entry after TCRdb re-called the 5' RACE reads with MiXCR. The table has around 180,000 distinct CDR3 sequences, about an eighth seen once. The sequencing input was blood, either unsorted or a sorted T cell fraction (not recorded which). The receptors stem from a female donor with ankylosing spondylitis or in good health (not recorded which). Both conserved end residues are part of each CDR3. The D gene is left open where the match is weak. Expanded clones are given a class, and other clones once, few, many or no size at all.

D gene: NA; V gene: TRBV12-3/TRBV12-4; clone size: many; J gene: TRBJ1-5; CDR3 DNA: TGTGCCAGCAGTTGGAGCAATCAGCCCCAGCATTTT; CDR3 protein: CASSWSNQPQHF
D gene: TRBD1; V gene: TRBV7-2; clone size: NA; J gene: TRBJ1-4; CDR3 DNA: TGTGCCAGCAGCGCCGACAGGGGCGGGGAAAAACTGTTTTTT; CDR3 protein: CASSADRGGEKLFF
D gene: NA; V gene: TRBV19; clone size: few; J gene: TRBJ2-1; CDR3 DNA: TGTGCCAGTAGTATAGGCGGATACAATGAGCAGTTCTTC; CDR3 protein: CASSIGGYNEQFF
D gene: NA; V gene: TRBV10-3; clone size: many; J gene: TRBJ1-2; CDR3 DNA: TGTGCCATCAGCCGGACAGCCTATGGCTACACCTTC; CDR3 protein: CAISRTAYGYTF
D gene: NA; V gene: TRBV7-3; clone size: many; J gene: TRBJ2-1; CDR3 DNA: TGTGCCAGCAGCGGATACATCCCGGATGAGCAGTTCTTC; CDR3 protein: CASSGYIPDEQFF
D gene: TRBD1; V gene: TRBV9; clone size: few; J gene: TRBJ2-5; CDR3 DNA: TGTGCCAGCAGCGAGTTTCAGGACAGGGTGGAGACCCAGTACTTC; CDR3 protein: CASSEFQDRVETQYF
D gene: NA; V gene: TRBV7-8; clone size: many; J gene: TRBJ2-1; CDR3 DNA: TGTGCCAGCAGCCCCCCACGCCGGAGGGCACCTTATATGGAGCAGTTCTTC; CDR3 protein: CASSPPRRRAPYMEQFF
D gene: TRBD1; V gene: TRBV7-2; clone size: NA; J gene: TRBJ2-7; CDR3 DNA: TGTGCCAGCAGCTTAGGAAACAGGGGGTACGAGCAGTACTTC; CDR3 protein: CASSLGNRGYEQYF
D gene: NA; V gene: TRBV20-1; clone size: many; J gene: TRBJ2-1; CDR3 DNA: TGCAGTGCTAGAGAACAGGGACGAAGCTCCTACAATGAGCAGTTCTTC; CDR3 protein: CSAREQGRSSYNEQFF
D gene: NA; V gene: TRBV19; clone size: NA; J gene: TRBJ2-2; CDR3 DNA: TGTGCCAGCTACCGCGGGGGCGGGACCGGGGAGCTGTTTTTT; CDR3 protein: CASYRGGGTGELFF
D gene: TRBD2; V gene: TRBV20-1; clone size: few; J gene: TRBJ2-1; CDR3 DNA: TGCAGTGGACCGGGACTAGCAAACAATGAGCAGTTCTTC; CDR3 protein: CSGPGLANNEQFF
D gene: TRBD1; V gene: TRBV7-9; clone size: many; J gene: TRBJ1-2; CDR3 DNA: TGTGCCAGCACCGGACAGGGAAGGGATGGCTACACCTTC; CDR3 protein: CASTGQGRDGYTF
D gene: NA; V gene: TRBV7-8; clone size: many; J gene: TRBJ1-1; CDR3 DNA: TGTGCCAGCAGCGCCTCGGGGGACCACCCTGAAGCTTTCTTT; CDR3 protein: CASSASGDHPEAFF
D gene: NA; V gene: TRBV29-1; clone size: few; J gene: TRBJ1-2; CDR3 DNA: TGCAGCGTTGAATGGAGGGCGCGCTACACCTTC; CDR3 protein: CSVEWRARYTF
D gene: NA; V gene: TRBV6-2/TRBV6-3; clone size: few; J gene: TRBJ2-6; CDR3 DNA: TGTGCCAGCAGTTACTCGGGGGGGGCCAACGTCCTGACTTTC; CDR3 protein: CASSYSGGANVLTF
D gene: TRBD2; V gene: TRBV12-3/TRBV12-4; clone size: many; J gene: TRBJ2-7; CDR3 DNA: TGTGCCAGCAGCCGGACTAGCGGGAGCTACGAGCAGTACTTC; CDR3 protein: CASSRTSGSYEQYF
D gene: NA; V gene: TRBV2; clone size: NA; J gene: TRBJ2-7; CDR3 DNA: TGTGCCAGCAGTAGAGGGGACGGGGCAAGAAGGCACGAGCAGTACTTC; CDR3 protein: CASSRGDGARRHEQYF
D gene: NA; V gene: TRBV3-1; clone size: many; J gene: TRBJ1-1; CDR3 DNA: TGTGCCAGCAGCCAAGAGAGCGAATCTTTCTTT; CDR3 protein: CASSQESESFF
D gene: TRBD2; V gene: TRBV20-1; clone size: many; J gene: TRBJ2-7; CDR3 DNA: TGCAGTGCCCCACTAGCGACGAGCTCCTACGAGCAGTACTTC; CDR3 protein: CSAPLATSSYEQYF
D gene: NA; V gene: TRBV3-1; clone size: NA; J gene: TRBJ1-1; CDR3 DNA: TGTGCCAGCAGCAAAACCTCGGGAGGGAACACTGAAGCTTTCTTT; CDR3 protein: CASSKTSGGNTEAFF
D gene: NA; V gene: TRBV24-1; clone size: NA; J gene: TRBJ2-5; CDR3 DNA: TGTGCCACCAGTGTACTCTCGGGCAGCCGGAGGGAAGAGACCCAGTACTTC; CDR3 protein: CATSVLSGSRREETQYF
D gene: NA; V gene: TRBV12-3/TRBV12-4; clone size: NA; J gene: TRBJ2-1; CDR3 DNA: TGTGCCAGCAGTTACACGGGCGGACGGTACAATGAGCAGTTCTTC; CDR3 protein: CASSYTGGRYNEQFF
D gene: TRBD1; V gene: TRBV20-1; clone size: NA; J gene: TRBJ1-6; CDR3 DNA: TGCAATGCTCGGGACAGGGACAATTCACCCCTCCACTTT; CDR3 protein: CNARDRDNSPLHF
D gene: TRBD2; V gene: TRBV5-1; clone size: many; J gene: TRBJ2-7; CDR3 DNA: TGCGCCAGCAGCCCGAGGACTAGCGGGAATTCAAACTACGAGCAGTACTTC; CDR3 protein: CASSPRTSGNSNYEQYF
D gene: NA; V gene: TRBV6-2/TRBV6-3; clone size: many; J gene: TRBJ2-1; CDR3 DNA: TGTGCCAGCAGCAATGGGGAGATTAGGGATGAGCAGTTCTTC; CDR3 protein: CASSNGEIRDEQFF
D gene: NA; V gene: TRBV27; clone size: NA; J gene: TRBJ1-1; CDR3 DNA: TGTGCCAGCAGTCCCTCGACGGGAGGGGATACTGAAGCTTTCTTT; CDR3 protein: CASSPSTGGDTEAFF
D gene: NA; V gene: TRBV15; clone size: many; J gene: TRBJ1-1; CDR3 DNA: TGTGCCACCAGCAGAGATAGGCGAACTGAAGCTTTCTTT; CDR3 protein: CATSRDRRTEAFF
D gene: NA; V gene: TRBV20-1; clone size: many; J gene: TRBJ2-5; CDR3 DNA: TGCGTCCTTGCAGGGGGGGGCCCCCAAGAGACCCAGTACTTC; CDR3 protein: CVLAGGGPQETQYF
D gene: TRBD2; V gene: TRBV13; clone size: NA; J gene: TRBJ2-1; CDR3 DNA: TGTGCCAGCAGCCTGCCAGGTGGGAGGGTTAACAATGAGCAGTTCTTC; CDR3 protein: CASSLPGGRVNNEQFF
D gene: NA; V gene: TRBV5-1; clone size: many; J gene: TRBJ1-1; CDR3 DNA: TGCGCCAGGGGCAAGAGGGAGAGGGGGGACACTGAAGCTTTCTTT; CDR3 protein: CARGKRERGDTEAFF
D gene: TRBD2; V gene: TRBV20-1; clone size: few; J gene: TRBJ2-4; CDR3 DNA: TGCAGTGCTTCAGTAGCGGGAGCCGCAAACATTCAGTACTTC; CDR3 protein: CSASVAGAANIQYF
D gene: TRBD2; V gene: TRBV5-1; clone size: many; J gene: TRBJ2-3; CDR3 DNA: TGCGCCAGCAGGATTCGGGGAGGGCCATCCGATACGCAGTATTTT; CDR3 protein: CASRIRGGPSDTQYF
D gene: TRBD1; V gene: TRBV27; clone size: NA; J gene: TRBJ1-5; CDR3 DNA: TGTGCCAGCAGTCCCGGGACAGGCCAGCATCAGCCCCAGCATTTT; CDR3 protein: CASSPGTGQHQPQHF
D gene: NA; V gene: TRBV12-3/TRBV12-4; clone size: many; J gene: TRBJ1-5; CDR3 DNA: TGTGCCAGCAGTATCACACAGAGGGGCAATCAGCCCCAGCATTTT; CDR3 protein: CASSITQRGNQPQHF
D gene: TRBD1; V gene: TRBV18; clone size: NA; J gene: TRBJ2-5; CDR3 DNA: TGTGCCAGCTCACTAAGGGACAGGGGAGAGACCCAGTACTTC; CDR3 protein: CASSLRDRGETQYF
D gene: TRBD1; V gene: TRBV20-1; clone size: few; J gene: TRBJ1-1; CDR3 DNA: TGCAGTGCTGGGGACAGGGGAAGAGCTATGAACACTGAAGCTTTCTTT; CDR3 protein: CSAGDRGRAMNTEAFF
D gene: NA; V gene: TRBV29-1; clone size: few; J gene: TRBJ2-5; CDR3 DNA: TGCAGCGCTGCCCAGGGGTACCAAGAGACCCAGTACTTC; CDR3 protein: CSAAQGYQETQYF
D gene: TRBD2; V gene: TRBV11-3; clone size: many; J gene: TRBJ2-7; CDR3 DNA: TGTGCCAGCAGCTTACCTCGACTACTAGCGCGGGAGGGTTCCTACGAGCAGTACTTC; CDR3 protein: CASSLPRLLAREGSYEQYF
D gene: NA; V gene: TRBV4-2; clone size: many; J gene: TRBJ1-5; CDR3 DNA: TGTGCCAGCAGCCAAGGCCAAAATCAGCCCCAGCATTTT; CDR3 protein: CASSQGQNQPQHF
D gene: TRBD2; V gene: TRBV25-1; clone size: many; J gene: TRBJ2-2; CDR3 DNA: TGTGCCAGCAGTGTGCTAGCGGGAACCGGGGAGCTGTTTTTT; CDR3 protein: CASSVLAGTGELFF
D gene: TRBD2; V gene: TRBV28; clone size: many; J gene: TRBJ2-7; CDR3 DNA: TGTGCCAGCAGTTCCGTGGGAGGGAGGGCACCTTACGAGCAGTACTTC; CDR3 protein: CASSSVGGRAPYEQYF
D gene: NA; V gene: TRBV11-2; clone size: many; J gene: TRBJ1-4; CDR3 DNA: TGTGCCAGCAGCTTAACGGACAGAACTAATGAAAAACTGTTTTTT; CDR3 protein: CASSLTDRTNEKLFF
D gene: TRBD1; V gene: TRBV20-1; clone size: many; J gene: TRBJ1-6; CDR3 DNA: TGCAGTGCTAGATCGGACAGGGAGGGGTCACCCCTCCACTTT; CDR3 protein: CSARSDREGSPLHF
D gene: NA; V gene: TRBV5-1; clone size: NA; J gene: TRBJ2-7; CDR3 DNA: TGCGCCAGCAGCTACCTGGGAGAGTCGACCTCCTACGAGCAGTACTTC; CDR3 protein: CASSYLGESTSYEQYF
D gene: NA; V gene: TRBV20-1; clone size: many; J gene: TRBJ1-1; CDR3 DNA: TGCAGTGCTTGGGACACAGCCACTGAAGCTTTCTTT; CDR3 protein: CSAWDTATEAFF